These 32 T cell receptor beta chains share one sample of origin, sequenced in a study of T cell responses to AZD1222 COVID-19 vaccine. Here immunoSEQ multiplex PCR was the method, and the copy in TCRdb shows in-frame clones only, minus some. This repertoire shows 90,000 to 130,000 clones, 85% to 95% found once; its top ten account for 2.9%. The specimen comprised peripheral blood, sampled 28 days after the second AZD1222 dose. The receptors originated from an adult who received the AZD1222 COVID-19 vaccine.

V and J are TRBV4-1 and TRBJ2-1; TRBD2 matches at 11 bases. V was pared by 3 bases and J by 8 bases, with 6 bases of the junction left unmatched. This CDR3 has 15 amino acids. From germline, CDR1 is MGHRA and CDR2 YSYEKL. This chain's CDR3 is CASSHLLAGDYEQFF. In nucleotides, the CDR3 is TGCGCCAGCAGCCACCTACTAGCGGGAGATTATGAGCAGTTCTTC.

The J gene is TRBJ2-7, the V gene TRBV15; possibly TRBD1 or TRBD2 for D (5 bases each). This CDR3 is built from 14 residues. Looked up from germline, CDR1 is LNHNV and CDR2 is YYDKDF (reference sequence). With 3 bases removed from V and 4 bases from J, the gap between germline ends came to 13 bases. The CDR3 here is CATSSPGPIYEQYF. The CDR3 DNA follows: TGTGCCACCAGCAGCCCGGGACCCATTTACGAGCAGTACTTC.

The gene calls are TRBV6-5 and TRBJ1-5; the match to TRBD1 covers 7 bases. Trimming cost V 2 bases and J 0 bases; bases outside gene matches: 4. Looked up from germline, CDR1 is MNHEY and CDR2 is SVGAGI. The CDR3 sequence is 16 residues long. The CDR3 sequence is CASSYRGPSSNQPQHF. In DNA, the CDR3 is TGTGCCAGCAGTTACAGGGGGCCCAGTAGCAATCAGCCCCAGCATTTT.

The gene calls are TRBV27 and TRBJ1-1; D unresolved. CDR3 length: 13 residues. In germline, CDR1 is MNHEY, CDR2 SMNVEV (reference sequence). V gave up 7 bases and J gave up 6 bases, with 15 bases separating them. The CDR3 DNA is TGTGCCAGCATAGGGTCTGGAGAACCTGAAGCTTTCTTT. This translates into CASIGSGEPEAFF.

The V call is TRBV24-1, the J call TRBJ1-1; D is undetermined. V lost 3 bases, J lost 11 bases, and 12 bases lay in between. This CDR3 is built from 12 residues. Germline V CDR1 and CDR2: KGHDR, SFDVKD. The CDR3: CATSDRRGDAFF. The CDR3 nucleotides read TGTGCCACCAGTGATAGGAGAGGTGACGCTTTCTTT.

The chain couples TRBV6-6 to TRBJ2-3; D possibly corresponds to TRBD2 (7 bases). V was shortened by 8 bases and J by 5 bases, with 11 bases between the two germline ends. The germline V gene has CDR1 MNHNY and CDR2 SVGAGI (reference sequence). There are 12 residues in the CDR3. In DNA form, the CDR3 reads TGTGCCAGCCGGGGGGCGGAAGATACGCAGTATTTT. Protein: CASRGAEDTQYF.

The chain is built from TRBV18 and TRBJ2-7; 8 bases agree with TRBD2. Germline values: CDR1 KGHSH, CDR2 LQKENI. CDR3 length equals 15 residues. With 2 bases clipped from V and 2 bases from J, the junction kept 5 bases outside the gene matches. For the CDR3, the DNA is TGTGCCAGCTCACCAAGGCGGGGGGCCGCCTACGAGCAGTACTTC. Translating it yields CASSPRRGAAYEQYF. The full variable domain, with the rest looked up from reference TRBV18 and TRBJ2-7, is NAGVMQNPRHLVRRRGQEARLRCSPMKGHSHVYWYRQLPEEGLKFMVYLQKENIIDESGMPKERFSAEFPKEGPSILRIQQVVRGDSAAYFCASSPRRGAAYEQYFGPGTRLTVT.

The chain is built from TRBV7-9 and TRBJ2-7; TRBD1 is a possible D gene (6 bases). Trimming shortened V by 7 bases and J by 13 bases, and 23 bases separated the two germline ends. This CDR3 contains 13 residues. Germline CDR1 is SEHNR and CDR2 is FQNEAQ (reference sequence). The CDR3 region has the DNA TGTGCCAGCACCCTATACAATTACAGGGAGTATTACTTC. Translation: CASTLYNYREYYF.

This clone was counted only a few times. The rearrangement joins TRBV19 to TRBJ2-5, with 16 bases aligning to TRBD2. Germline loops: CDR1 LNHDA, CDR2 SQIVND (reference sequence). Trimming took 10 bases from V and 5 from J; bases not matched to a gene: 13. The CDR3 sequence is 17 residues long. DNA of the CDR3: TGTGCCACCTCACCGGGACTAGCGGGGGGGCAGTGGGAGACCCAGTACTTC. Its protein is CATSPGLAGGQWETQYF. Based on the CDR3 plus reference TRBV19 and TRBJ2-5, the full variable domain is DGGITQSPKYLFRKEGQNVTLSCEQNLNHDAMYWYRQDPGQGLRLIYYSQIVNDFQKGDIAEGYSVSREKKESFPLTVTSAQKNPTAFYLCATSPGLAGGQWETQYFGPGTRLLVL.

The rearrangement uses TRBV29-1 and TRBJ1-2; 7 nucleotides line up with TRBD1. Germline V lookup: CDR1 SQVTM, CDR2 ANQGSEA. The CDR3 is 13 amino acids. Germline trimming cut 4 bases from V and 6 bases from J; bases unmatched to any gene: 8. The CDR3 protein is CSVVTGQVDGYTF. In nucleotides, the CDR3 is TGCAGCGTTGTGACAGGGCAGGTAGATGGCTACACCTTC. The complete variable domain, with remaining parts taken from reference TRBV29-1 and TRBJ1-2, reads SAVISQKPSRDICQRGTSLTIQCQVDSQVTMMFWYRQQPGQSLTLIATANQGSEATYESGFVIDKFPISRPNLTFSTLTVSNMSPEDSSIYLCSVVTGQVDGYTFGSGTRLTVV.

The J gene is TRBJ2-7, the V gene TRBV3-1 (or the pseudogene TRBV3-2); D not certain. The germline V and J ends were trimmed by 0 bases and 6 bases, with 6 bases remaining between them. The CDR3 spans 12 residues. The germline CDR1 and CDR2 sequences are LGHDT and YNNKEL (reference sequence). CDR3 in DNA: TGTGCCAGCAGCCAAGATCCCGGCGAGCAGTACTTC. As protein: CASSQDPGEQYF.

The chain combines TRBV19 with TRBJ1-5; 7 bases align to TRBD1. The germline CDR1 and CDR2 sequences are LNHDA and SQIVND (reference sequence). V gave up 3 bases and J gave up 6 bases; unmatched junction bases: 8. This CDR3 region has 15 residues. CDR3 coding DNA: TGTGCCAGTAGTATGACAGGGTGGAACATTCAGCCCCAGCATTTT. This sequence encodes CASSMTGWNIQPQHF.

This clone has a handful of counts. The CDR3 coding sequence is TGTGCCAGCAGCTTAGGGCCGGGACTAGCGGGGGGATTTGAAGAGACCCAGTACTTC. This sequence encodes CASSLGPGLAGGFEETQYF. The chain uses TRBV7-8 and TRBJ2-5; TRBD2 matches 15 bases. CDR1 and CDR2 (germline): SGHVS, FQNEAQ. With V trimmed by 1 base and J by 3 bases, 9 bases remained unmatched. The CDR3 extends over 19 amino acids.

V gene TRBV5-4 combines with J gene TRBJ2-7; weak D call: TRBD1 (7 bases). Germline values: CDR1 SGHNT, CDR2 YYREEE (reference sequence). Trimming cost V 6 bases and J 5 bases, with 18 bases left between them. The CDR3 consists of 14 residues. CDR3 DNA sequence: TGTGCCAGCACCGGAGGGACAGTCTACGACGAGCAGTACTTC. It yields the protein CASTGGTVYDEQYF.

This rearrangement joins TRBV6-5 to TRBJ2-5; 9 bases align to TRBD1. The junction had 7 bases not matched to a gene; V was cut back by 6 bases and J by 5 bases. CDR3 length: 14 residues. CDR1 MNHEY and CDR2 SVGAGI come from the germline V gene. The CDR3 DNA is TGTGCCAGCAGCAGCTTCGGGACAGGGGAGACCCAGTACTTC. This encodes CASSSFGTGETQYF.

V is TRBV2 and J is TRBJ1-1, with a weak D call TRBD1 (6 bases). The CDR3 covers 12 residues. Per the germline V gene, CDR1 is SNHLY and CDR2 is FYNNEI. Trimming took off 3 bases at V and 8 bases at J, with 10 bases between the two ends. The CDR3 loop reads CASSDTGREAFF. The CDR3 DNA is TGTGCCAGCAGTGACACAGGGAGGGAAGCTTTCTTT. Variable domain in full (rest from reference TRBV2 and TRBJ1-1): EPEVTQTPSHQVTQMGQEVILRCVPISNHLYFYWYRQILGQKVEFLVSFYNNEISEKSEIFDDQFSVERPDGSNFTLKIRSTKLEDSAMYFCASSDTGREAFFGQGTRLTVV.

The V call is TRBV7-9, the J call TRBJ1-4; 7 positions agree with TRBD1. In germline, CDR1 is SEHNR, CDR2 FQNEAQ (reference sequence). V shed 5 bases and J 4 bases; nucleotides not matched to a gene: 10. The CDR3 has 16 amino acids. CDR3 nucleotides: TGTGCCAGCAGCACCGGGACAGACGTCCTTAATGAAAAACTGTTTTTT. This encodes CASSTGTDVLNEKLFF. Complete variable domain (other parts from reference TRBV7-9 and TRBJ1-4): DTGVSQNPRHKITKRGQNVTFRCDPISEHNRLYWYRQTLGQGPEFLTYFQNEAQLEKSRLLSDRFSAERPKGSFSTLEIQRTEQGDSAMYLCASSTGTDVLNEKLFFGSGTQLSVL.

The chain carries TRBV11-1 and TRBJ2-1; D unresolved. The germline CDR1 and CDR2 sequences are SGHAT and FQDESV (reference sequence). The CDR3 is made up of 15 amino acids. Trimming removed 5 bases from V and 6 bases from J, with 17 bases in between. CDR3 in amino acids: CASSPGPDVFNEQFF. DNA for the CDR3: TGTGCCAGCAGCCCCGGGCCTGATGTGTTCAATGAGCAGTTCTTC.

This chain connects TRBV5-4 to TRBJ1-5; 8 positions match TRBD1. Per germline, CDR1 SGHNT and CDR2 YYREEE (reference sequence). The V gene end was trimmed by 5 bases and the J gene end by 6 bases; junction bases not matched to a gene: 7. The CDR3 runs 14 residues. DNA of the CDR3: TGTGCCAGCAGTGTGGCAGGGGGCAGTCAGCCCCAGCATTTT. Protein: CASSVAGGSQPQHF. The full variable domain, with the rest looked up from reference TRBV5-4 and TRBJ1-5, is ETGVTQSPTHLIKTRGQQVTLRCSSQSGHNTVSWYQQALGQGPQFIFQYYREEENGRGNFPPRFSGLQFPNYSSELNVNALELDDSALYLCASSVAGGSQPQHFGDGTRLSIL.

The rearrangement links TRBV5-1 to TRBJ1-5; D not certain. Looked up from germline, CDR1 is SGHRS and CDR2 is YFSETQ. The CDR3 totals 13 residues. Between the trimmed V and J ends, which lost 0 bases and 7 bases, there was a span of 8 bases. The CDR3 loop is CASSLDMGQPQHF. CDR3 DNA sequence: TGCGCCAGCAGCTTGGACATGGGGCAGCCCCAGCATTTT.

The rearrangement links TRBV6-5 to TRBJ2-7; D uncertain. The germline gives CDR1 MNHEY, CDR2 SVGAGI. Trimming removed 0 bases at V and 5 bases at J, with 8 bases between. CDR3 size: 13 residues. For the CDR3, the DNA is TGTGCCAGCAGTTACTCAGGGCCCCACGAGCAGTACTTC. It encodes CASSYSGPHEQYF.

This clone was seen more than once but under ten times. The chain links TRBV20-1 to TRBJ2-7; D gene unclear. The CDR3 extends over 9 amino acids. Between the trimmed V and J ends, which lost 3 bases and 7 bases, there was a span of 4 bases. Germline values: CDR1 DFQATT, CDR2 SNEGSKA (reference sequence). The CDR3 sequence is CSARWEQYF. The DNA for the CDR3 is TGCAGTGCTAGGTGGGAGCAGTACTTC.

This chain connects TRBV6-6 to TRBJ1-4, with TRBD1 as a possible D gene (6 bases). The CDR3 is made up of 15 amino acids. Germline V gene data show CDR1 as MNHNY and CDR2 as SVGAGI (reference sequence). V was pared by 6 bases and J by 5 bases, with 16 bases between. The CDR3 nucleotides are TGTGCCAGCAGCGGTCAGGGGCGCGTCAATGAAAAACTGTTTTTT. Protein: CASSGQGRVNEKLFF.

The rearrangement joins TRBV30 to TRBJ1-5; the D gene is possibly TRBD1 (5 bases). Deletions cut 3 bases from V and 4 bases from J, with 10 bases between. The CDR3 runs 13 residues. Germline values: CDR1 GTSNPN, CDR2 SVGIG (reference sequence). The DNA for the CDR3 is TGTGCCTGGAGGGGGACCGCAAATCAGCCCCAGCATTTT. It codes for CAWRGTANQPQHF. The whole variable domain, remainder taken from reference TRBV30 and TRBJ1-5, is SQTIHQWPATLVQPVGSPLSLECTVEGTSNPNLYWYRQAAGRGLQLLFYSVGIGQISSEVPQNLSASRPQDRQFILSSKKLLLSDSGFYLCAWRGTANQPQHFGDGTRLSIL.

The genes are TRBV7-8 and TRBJ2-7; 11 bases are a match to TRBD1. The CDR3 loop spans 16 amino acids. CDR1 and CDR2 (germline): SGHVS, FQNEAQ. The V segment lost 4 bases and the J segment 3 bases; nucleotides outside the gene matches: 8. As DNA, the CDR3 is TGTGCCAGCAGCTCAGGCAGGGACAGGGGGGACTACGAGCAGTACTTC. Protein: CASSSGRDRGDYEQYF.

A remark on this clone: The sample holds other DNA sequences that translate to the same CDR3. As DNA, the CDR3 is TGTGCCAGCAGTCTCCGGACAGGAGCTGAAGCTTTCTTT. Its translation is CASSLRTGAEAFF. The chain joins TRBV27 to TRBJ1-1, with 7 bases matching TRBD1. The V segment lost 5 bases and the J segment 6 bases; nucleotides outside the gene matches: 6. Germline assignment: CDR1 MNHEY and CDR2 SMNVEV (reference sequence). The CDR3 is 13 residues long.

The rearrangement joins TRBV6-5 to TRBJ1-2; 7 nucleotides match TRBD1. The J segment lost 6 bases and the V segment lost 5 bases, leaving 6 bases of the junction unmatched. The CDR3 spans 13 residues. CDR1 and CDR2 from the germline V gene are MNHEY and SVGAGI. For the CDR3, the DNA is TGTGCCAGCAGTCGACAGGGAGCGGATGGCTACACCTTC. It codes for CASSRQGADGYTF.

The chain couples TRBV5-4 to TRBJ1-1; D may be TRBD1 (6 bases). This CDR3 spans 14 amino acids. V lost 4 bases and J lost 1, with 11 bases in between. The germline gives CDR1 SGHNT, CDR2 YYREEE (reference sequence). The CDR3 loop reads CASSLGHPNTEAFF. In DNA form, the CDR3 reads TGTGCCAGCAGCCTGGGACACCCGAACACTGAAGCTTTCTTT.

The V and J genes are TRBV19 and TRBJ1-3; D is perhaps TRBD1 (5 bases). Per germline, CDR1 LNHDA and CDR2 SQIVND (reference sequence). CDR3 size: 12 residues. V dropped 10 bases and J dropped 0 bases, with 7 bases sitting between them. For the CDR3, the DNA is TGTGCCACCGACAGCTCTGGAAACACCATATATTTT. Translating it yields CATDSSGNTIYF.

The CDR3 spells CASLITGRKNQPQHF. The CDR3 nucleotides read TGTGCCAGCCTAATTACCGGGAGAAAGAATCAGCCCCAGCATTTT. The V call is TRBV6-5, the J call TRBJ1-5; unclear D gene. The V and J ends lost 8 bases and 4 bases respectively, with 18 bases between them. CDR1 is MNHEY, CDR2 SVGAGI, per germline. The CDR3 contains 15 residues.

The chain employs TRBV27 and TRBJ1-6; the D gene is possibly TRBD1 (6 bases). The germline gives CDR1 MNHEY, CDR2 SMNVEV (reference sequence). The length of the CDR3 is 14 residues. The V gene lost 7 bases and the J gene lost 10 bases, with 17 bases spanning the gap. The CDR3 region is CASKLPGVGSPLHF. The DNA of the CDR3 is TGTGCCAGCAAACTACCAGGGGTGGGATCACCCCTCCACTTT.

This clone was seen once. J is TRBJ2-1 and V is TRBV14; possibly TRBD1 or TRBD2 for D (5 bases each). V dropped 0 bases and J dropped 9 bases, with 9 bases sitting between them. The CDR3 has 13 residues. Germline CDR1 reads SGHDN; CDR2 reads FVKESK. CDR3 bases: TGTGCCAGCAGCCAAGAAACTAGGGGTGAGCAGTTCTTC. This translates into CASSQETRGEQFF. Drawing the rest from reference TRBV14 and TRBJ2-1, the complete variable domain is EAGVTQFPSHSVIEKGQTVTLRCDPISGHDNLYWYRRVMGKEIKFLLHFVKESKQDESGMPNNRFLAERTGGTYSTLKVQPAELEDSGVYFCASSQETRGEQFFGPGTRLTVL.